These 23 T cell receptor beta chains originate from one sample sequenced in a study of shared clonotypes between healthy human individuals. The method was immunoSEQ multiplex PCR; TCRdb's version includes in-frame clones alone and lacks a portion of them. In the table there are around 940,000 clones, more than 75% of which are singletons. Sequencing was done on a sample of memory CD4+ T cells sorted from blood. The subset denotes: CD45RA-negative fraction. The receptors shown here come from a man younger than 35 in good health.

This clone was seen a single time. CDR3 residues: CASSLGTGGYNSPLHF. DNA for the CDR3: TGTGCCAGCAGCTTAGGGACAGGGGGGTATAATTCACCCCTCCACTTT. This sequence joins TRBV28 and TRBJ1-6; 11 nucleotides align to TRBD1. Germline CDR1 MDHEN, CDR2 SYDVKM. J was trimmed by 4 bases and V by 6 bases; bases with no gene match: 5. The CDR3 runs to 16 residues.

The chain carries TRBV30 and TRBJ2-5; D is possibly TRBD2 (7 bases). The J call could be wrong; TRBJ2-7 is a better fit for the DNA end. This CDR3 is 14 amino acids long. CDR1 and CDR2 (germline): GTSNPN, SVGIG (reference sequence). The CDR3 nucleotides read TGTGCCTGGACCGTCGGCGGGGGCTTCTACGAGCAGTACTTC. This translates into CAWTVGGGFYEQYF.

CDR3 sequence reads: CASSRYLGGEQFF. The CDR3 coding sequence is TGTGCCAGCAGCCGCTACCTGGGCGGTGAGCAGTTCTTC. J is TRBJ2-1 and V is TRBV5-6; no definite D call. Trimming left V 4 bases short and J 9 bases short, with 14 bases between. The CDR3 covers 13 residues. Looked up from germline, CDR1 is SGHDT and CDR2 is YYEEEE.

This clone was counted only a few times. This chain links TRBV7-9 with TRBJ1-1; D remains ambiguous. The CDR3 has 13 residues. Trimming took 6 bases from V and 1 from J, leaving 9 bases between them. Per germline, CDR1 SEHNR and CDR2 FQNEAQ (reference sequence). CDR3 sequence (DNA): TGTGCCAGCAGACCAAACACGAACACTGAAGCTTTCTTT. Its protein is CASRPNTNTEAFF.

The J gene is TRBJ2-1, the V gene TRBV10-2; a possible D gene is TRBD2 (5 bases). The CDR3 covers 14 residues. Germline V CDR1 and CDR2: WSHSY, SAAADI. V gave up 7 bases and J gave up 0 bases, with 10 bases separating them. The CDR3 nucleotides read TGCGCCAGCAAGGTGGGGAGCTCCTACAATGAGCAGTTCTTC. This codes for CASKVGSSYNEQFF.

The gene calls are TRBV27 and TRBJ2-4; TRBD1 aligns across 7 bases. The CDR3 length is 16 residues. V shed 5 bases and J 0 bases; nucleotides not matched to a gene: 7. Per germline, CDR1 MNHEY and CDR2 SMNVEV (reference sequence). The DNA for the CDR3 is TGTGCCAGCAGTCAGGGACAGCTCCTAGCCAAAAACATTCAGTACTTC. It yields the protein CASSQGQLLAKNIQYF.

This rearrangement joins TRBV12-5 to TRBJ2-2; 8 bases are shared with TRBD1. This CDR3 contains 14 residues. V lost 9 bases and J lost 0; bases outside the gene matches: 3. CDR1 is LGHNT and CDR2 is FRNRAP in the germline V gene. The CDR3, as DNA: TGTGCTAGCGCGGGACAGGCGAACACCGGGGAGCTGTTTTTT. It specifies CASAGQANTGELFF.

A remark on this clone: Other DNA sequences in the same sample also yield this CDR3. This sequence joins TRBV5-6 and TRBJ2-7; D gene ambiguous. Germline lookup yields CDR1 SGHDT and CDR2 YYEEEE. The CDR3 loop spans 11 amino acids. Trimming removed 2 bases from V and 4 bases from J, with 4 bases in between. The CDR3 bases are TGTGCCAGCAGCTTCCGGTACGAGCAGTACTTC. Protein product: CASSFRYEQYF.

This clone showed up just a few times. The rearrangement uses TRBV7-2 and TRBJ2-3; 7 nucleotides agree with TRBD2. This CDR3 contains 15 residues. Per germline, CDR1 SGHTA and CDR2 FQGNSA. V shed 1 base and J 8 bases; nucleotides not matched to a gene: 9. In DNA form, the CDR3 reads TGTGCCAGCAGCTTAGATTCGGGATCGGGAGGTACGCAGTATTTT. It yields the protein CASSLDSGSGGTQYF.

A word on this clone: This sample includes further DNA sequences coding for the same CDR3. V is TRBV25-1 and J is TRBJ2-1; 10 nucleotides match TRBD1. The CDR3 extends over 15 amino acids. CDR1 is MGHDK, CDR2 SYGVNS, per germline. Trimming cost V 3 bases and J 5 bases; bases outside gene matches: 4. CDR3 region: CASSDPGQGNNEQFF. CDR3 DNA: TGTGCCAGCAGTGACCCGGGACAGGGGAACAATGAGCAGTTCTTC.

This clone was found once. The sample holds other DNA sequences that translate to the same CDR3. J is TRBJ2-7 and V is TRBV7-2; tentative D call: TRBD1 (5 bases). This CDR3 comprises 13 residues. Germline CDR1 reads SGHTA; CDR2 reads FQGNSA. V lost 5 bases, J lost 6 bases, and 14 bases lay in between. The CDR3 coding sequence is TGTGCCAGCAGCCTTGGGGCAGGTCGCGAGCAGTACTTC. Its translation is CASSLGAGREQYF.

The chain joins TRBV19 to TRBJ2-5; no clear D gene. CDR1 and CDR2 from the germline V gene are LNHDA and SQIVND (reference sequence). The CDR3 runs to 13 residues. Trimming stripped 4 bases from V and 2 bases from J, with 8 bases between. The DNA for the CDR3 is TGTGCCAGTAGTAACTTGGAGCAAGAGACCCAGTACTTC. Amino acid sequence: CASSNLEQETQYF.

The CDR3 DNA follows: TGTGCCAGCAGTTTATCCCCCCCAGGGGCGAACACTGAAGCTTTCTTT. Its translation is CASSLSPPGANTEAFF. The chain couples TRBV27 to TRBJ1-1; a weak D match, TRBD1 (6 bases). Germline-derived CDR1 and CDR2 are MNHEY and SMNVEV (reference sequence). The CDR3 is 16 residues long. V lost 0 bases and J lost 1, with 12 bases in between.

The table lists this clone with a count of one. This chain uses TRBV19 with TRBJ1-1, with D uncertain. CDR3 length: 16 residues. V shed 1 base and J shed 0 bases, with 12 bases lying between them. Germline CDR1 LNHDA, CDR2 SQIVND (reference sequence). The DNA of the CDR3 is TGTGCCAGTAGTATAGGCTTCAGGCGGATGAACACTGAAGCTTTCTTT. Residues: CASSIGFRRMNTEAFF.

This sequence joins TRBV5-4 and TRBJ2-7; D ambiguous. This CDR3 spans 11 amino acids. The germline V gene has CDR1 SGHNT and CDR2 YYREEE (reference sequence). V dropped 4 bases and J dropped 4 bases, with 6 bases sitting between them. The CDR3 reads CASSTEYEQYF. The CDR3 DNA is TGTGCCAGCAGCACGGAATACGAGCAGTACTTC.

The CDR3 bases are TGTGCCTGGAGTGAAATTGGGACCGGAGGAAACACCATATATTTT. Translated, it gives CAWSEIGTGGNTIYF. The rearrangement joins TRBV30 to TRBJ1-3, with a possible D match to TRBD1 (5 bases). CDR1 is GTSNPN and CDR2 is SVGIG in the germline V gene (reference sequence). V gave up 1 base and J gave up 4 bases, with 14 bases separating them. This CDR3 is built from 15 residues.

The chain uses TRBV15 and TRBJ2-5, with 12 bases lining up with TRBD1. Trimming removed 5 bases from V and 5 bases from J; junction bases left unmatched: 6. This CDR3 is 15 amino acids long. Germline lookup yields CDR1 LNHNV and CDR2 YYDKDF (reference sequence). CDR3 bases: TGTGCCACCAGCTTTGGGACAGGGGGCTTGGAGACCCAGTACTTC. It specifies CATSFGTGGLETQYF.

V and J are TRBV29-1 and TRBJ2-3, with TRBD1 matching over 8 bases. The CDR3 consists of 15 residues. V trimming: 3 bases; J trimming: 2 bases; junction bases outside the gene matches: 7. Germline CDR1 reads SQVTM; CDR2 reads ANQGSEA. The CDR3 bases are TGCAGCGTTGACCTCGGGACAGGTAACACAGATACGCAGTATTTT. Translated, it gives CSVDLGTGNTDTQYF.

This sequence joins TRBV7-2 and TRBJ1-1; D gene unclear. The CDR3 extends over 15 amino acids. The germline V gene encodes CDR1 SGHTA and CDR2 FQGNSA. The V gene lost 4 bases and the J gene lost 0 bases, with 12 bases spanning the gap. The chain's CDR3 is CASSSPAPMNTEAFF. The CDR3 nucleotides read TGTGCCAGCAGCTCCCCGGCACCGATGAACACTGAAGCTTTCTTT. Together with reference TRBV7-2 and TRBJ1-1, the CDR3 gives the full variable domain: GAGVSQSPSNKVTEKGKDVELRCDPISGHTALYWYRQSLGQGLEFLIYFQGNSAPDKSGLPSDRFSAERTGGSVSTLTIQRTQQEDSAVYLCASSSPAPMNTEAFFGQGTRLTVV.

The chain has TRBV5-1 and TRBJ2-1; the match to TRBD1 covers 10 bases. Germline loops: CDR1 SGHRS, CDR2 YFSETQ. The CDR3 runs to 14 residues. Germline trimming cut 6 bases from V and 4 bases from J; bases unmatched to any gene: 4. DNA for the CDR3: TGCGCCAGCAAAGGGACAGGGGAGTACAATGAGCAGTTCTTC. Protein product: CASKGTGEYNEQFF.

V usage is TRBV27 and J usage is TRBJ2-1; 7 bases map to TRBD1. Germline CDR1 is MNHEY and CDR2 is SMNVEV (reference sequence). This CDR3 contains 15 residues. Germline trimming cut 3 bases from V and 6 bases from J; bases unmatched to any gene: 8. The CDR3 here is CASSLSYAGGNEQFF. The CDR3 nucleotides read TGTGCCAGCAGTTTGTCATATGCAGGGGGCAATGAGCAGTTCTTC.

The chain joins TRBV2 to TRBJ1-2, with D perhaps matching TRBD1 (5 bases). CDR3 length: 13 amino acids. Germline V CDR1 and CDR2: SNHLY, FYNNEI. Trimming left V 5 bases short and J 4 bases short, with 11 bases between. The CDR3 nucleotides read TGTGCCAGCAGTTCCGACAGCCTCTATGGCTACACCTTC. Translating gives CASSSDSLYGYTF.

The CDR3 loop is CATGTGSRTEAFF. CDR3 nucleotide sequence: TGTGCCACGGGGACAGGGTCGCGCACTGAAGCTTTCTTT. The chain uses TRBV6-6 and TRBJ1-1; 9 bases align to TRBD1. The J segment lost 4 bases and the V segment lost 10 bases, leaving 7 bases of the junction unmatched. Germline CDR1 and CDR2: MNHNY and SVGAGI (reference sequence). The CDR3 sequence is 13 residues long.